This T cell receptor (beta chain) was obtained from a study of CD8 T cells in Susac syndrome. Points from the study as a whole: The study conceded that relatively few individuals underwent its TCR sequencing and HLA analysis.

Points on this clonotype: The antigen is not known.

RNA was extracted with the RNeasy kit, and a quantity of about 0.45 to 1 ug was reverse transcribed using random hexamers. Amplification of TCR beta CDR3 spanned 54 Vbeta and 13 Jbeta via immunoSEQ multiplex PCR. MiXCR, run by TCRdb on the immunoSEQ multiplex PCR reads, gives a single entry per CDR3 protein. Of around 130,000 distinct CDR3 sequences listed, under 95% were seen once; the top ten hold about 0.23%. Germline CDR1 SEHNR, CDR2 FQNEAQ (reference sequence). After removal of 5 bases from V and 2 bases from J, the junction contained 5 bases not matched to a gene. CDR3 length: 15 amino acids. Sequencing of TCR beta drew on CD8+ and CD4+ T cells from blood. TEMRA cells underwent FACS enrichment and CD8+ and CD4+ T cells underwent negative isolation.

Sequencing was carried out using CD8+ T cells from PBMCs. The chain has TRBV7-9 and TRBJ2-7; 11 bases map to TRBD2. This clonotype was sampled from a human donor with multiple sclerosis. The CDR3 bases are TGTGCCAGCAGCCCTGGGACTAGCGGCCCCTACGAGCAGTACTTC. The encoded protein is CASSPGTSGPYEQYF.